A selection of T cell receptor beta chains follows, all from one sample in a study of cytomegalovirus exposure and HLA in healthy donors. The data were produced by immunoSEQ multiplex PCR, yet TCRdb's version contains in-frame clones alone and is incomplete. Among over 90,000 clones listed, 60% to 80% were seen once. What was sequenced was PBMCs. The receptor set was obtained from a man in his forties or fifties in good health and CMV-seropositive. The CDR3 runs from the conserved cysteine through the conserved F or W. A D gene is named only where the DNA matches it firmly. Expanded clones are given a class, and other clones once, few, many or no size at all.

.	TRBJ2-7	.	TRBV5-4	CASSFETGIGEQYF	TGTGCCAGCAGCTTTGAAACAGGGATAGGCGAGCAGTACTTC
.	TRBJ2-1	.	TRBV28	CASSQSLGGDEQFF	TGTGCCAGCAGTCAAAGCTTAGGGGGGGATGAGCAGTTCTTC
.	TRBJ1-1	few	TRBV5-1	CASSLIGQNTEAFF	TGCGCCAGCAGCTTGATTGGGCAGAACACTGAAGCTTTCTTT
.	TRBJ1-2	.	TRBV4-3	CASSQDNPGPNYGYTF	TGCGCCAGCAGCCAAGATAATCCAGGCCCTAACTATGGCTACACCTTC
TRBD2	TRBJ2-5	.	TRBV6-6	CAGRSTSGSSETQYF	TGTGCCGGCAGGTCGACTAGCGGGAGTAGTGAGACCCAGTACTTC
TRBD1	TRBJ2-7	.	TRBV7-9	CASSRGWGTGGVLVYEQYF	TGTGCCAGCAGCAGGGGATGGGGGACAGGGGGCGTACTAGTTTACGAGCAGTACTTC
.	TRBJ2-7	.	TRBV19	CASSIGGYYEQYF	TGTGCCAGTAGTATAGGGGGCTACTACGAGCAGTACTTC
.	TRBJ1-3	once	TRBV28	CASTGGTASGNTIYF	TGTGCCAGCACGGGAGGTACGGCCTCTGGAAACACCATATATTTT
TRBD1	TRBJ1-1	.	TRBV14	CASSLSSGQGKRAFF	TGTGCCAGCAGCCTTTCTTCGGGACAGGGAAAGCGCGCTTTCTTT
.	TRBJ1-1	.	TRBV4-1	CASSQVSQGNTEAFF	TGCGCCAGCAGCCAAGTGTCACAGGGGAACACTGAAGCTTTCTTT